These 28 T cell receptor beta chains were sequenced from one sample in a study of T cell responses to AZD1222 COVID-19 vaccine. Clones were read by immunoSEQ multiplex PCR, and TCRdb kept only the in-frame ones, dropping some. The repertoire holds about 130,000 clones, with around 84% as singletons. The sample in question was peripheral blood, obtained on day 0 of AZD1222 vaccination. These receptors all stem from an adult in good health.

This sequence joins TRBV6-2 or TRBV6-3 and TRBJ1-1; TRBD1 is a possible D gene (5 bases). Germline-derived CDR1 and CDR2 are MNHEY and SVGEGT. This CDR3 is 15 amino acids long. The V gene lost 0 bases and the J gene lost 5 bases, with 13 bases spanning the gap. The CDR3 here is CASSYSTSRVTEAFF. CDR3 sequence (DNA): TGTGCCAGCAGTTACTCGACATCCAGGGTAACTGAAGCTTTCTTT.

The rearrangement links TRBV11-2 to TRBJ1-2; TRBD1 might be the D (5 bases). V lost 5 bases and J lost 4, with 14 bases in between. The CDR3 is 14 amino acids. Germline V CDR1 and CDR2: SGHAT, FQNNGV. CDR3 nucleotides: TGTGCCAGCAGCCCCCAGGGAGGGAGCTATGGCTACACCTTC. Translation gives CASSPQGGSYGYTF.

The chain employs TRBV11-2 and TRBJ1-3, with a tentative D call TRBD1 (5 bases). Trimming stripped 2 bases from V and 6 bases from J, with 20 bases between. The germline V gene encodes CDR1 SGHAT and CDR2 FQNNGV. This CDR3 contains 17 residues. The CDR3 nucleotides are TGTGCCAGCAGCTTATGGTTTAGCGGGACTCCCCCAAACACCATATATTTT. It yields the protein CASSLWFSGTPPNTIYF.

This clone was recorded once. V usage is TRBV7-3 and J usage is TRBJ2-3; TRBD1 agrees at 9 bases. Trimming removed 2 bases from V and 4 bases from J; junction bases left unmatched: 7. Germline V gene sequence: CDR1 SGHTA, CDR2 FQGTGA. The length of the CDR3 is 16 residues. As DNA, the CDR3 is TGTGCCAGCAGCTTAGGGGGACAGGGTTTTGCAGATACGCAGTATTTT. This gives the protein CASSLGGQGFADTQYF.

CDR3 residues: CASSLLGGNTGELFF. The DNA for the CDR3 is TGTGCCAGCAGCTTGTTAGGAGGGAACACCGGGGAGCTGTTTTTT. The gene calls are TRBV5-8 and TRBJ2-2; maybe TRBD2 (5 bases). There are 15 residues in the CDR3. Germline loops: CDR1 SGHTS, CDR2 YDEGEE. The V end lost 1 base, the J end lost 1 base, and 8 bases lay between the germline ends.

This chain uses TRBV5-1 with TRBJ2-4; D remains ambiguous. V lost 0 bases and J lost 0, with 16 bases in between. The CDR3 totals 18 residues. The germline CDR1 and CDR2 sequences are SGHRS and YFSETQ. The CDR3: CASSLVQLSPVAKNIQYF. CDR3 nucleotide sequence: TGCGCCAGCAGCTTGGTACAATTGAGCCCGGTAGCCAAAAACATTCAGTACTTC. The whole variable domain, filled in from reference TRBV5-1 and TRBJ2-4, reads KAGVTQTPRYLIKTRGQQVTLSCSPISGHRSVSWYQQTPGQGLQFLFEYFSETQRNKGNFPGRFSGRQFSNSRSEMNVSTLELGDSALYLCASSLVQLSPVAKNIQYFGAGTRLSVL.

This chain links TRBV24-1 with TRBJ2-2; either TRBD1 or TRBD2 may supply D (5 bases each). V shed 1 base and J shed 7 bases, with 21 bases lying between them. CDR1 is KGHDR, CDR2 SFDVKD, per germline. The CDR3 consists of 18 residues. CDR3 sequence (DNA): TGTGCCACCAGTGATTTCGACCGGGACCCCTGGTCCGGCGGGGAGCTGTTTTTT. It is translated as CATSDFDRDPWSGGELFF.

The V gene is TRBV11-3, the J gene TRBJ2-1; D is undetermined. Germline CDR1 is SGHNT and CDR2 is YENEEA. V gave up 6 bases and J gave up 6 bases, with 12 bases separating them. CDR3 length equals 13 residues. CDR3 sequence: CASRENGRNEQFF. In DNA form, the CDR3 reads TGTGCCAGCAGGGAGAATGGGCGCAATGAGCAGTTCTTC.

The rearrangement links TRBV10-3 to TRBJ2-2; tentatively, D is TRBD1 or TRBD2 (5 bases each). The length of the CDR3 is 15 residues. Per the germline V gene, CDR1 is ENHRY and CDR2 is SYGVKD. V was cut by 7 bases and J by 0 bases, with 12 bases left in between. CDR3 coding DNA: TGTGCCATCAACGGGGCAGCCGCGAACACCGGGGAGCTGTTTTTT. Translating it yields CAINGAAANTGELFF.

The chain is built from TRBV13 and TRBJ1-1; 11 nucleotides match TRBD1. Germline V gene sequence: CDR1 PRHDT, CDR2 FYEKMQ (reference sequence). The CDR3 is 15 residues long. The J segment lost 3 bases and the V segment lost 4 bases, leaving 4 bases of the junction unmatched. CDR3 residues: CASSSRDRGYTEAFF. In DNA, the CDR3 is TGTGCCAGCAGCTCCCGGGACAGGGGGTACACTGAAGCTTTCTTT.

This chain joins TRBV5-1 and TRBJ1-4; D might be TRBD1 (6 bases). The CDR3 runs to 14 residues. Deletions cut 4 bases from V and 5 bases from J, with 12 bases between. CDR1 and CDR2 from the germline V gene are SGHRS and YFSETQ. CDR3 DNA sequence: TGCGCCAGCAGCCCGGGACACTCGAATGAAAAACTGTTTTTT. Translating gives CASSPGHSNEKLFF.

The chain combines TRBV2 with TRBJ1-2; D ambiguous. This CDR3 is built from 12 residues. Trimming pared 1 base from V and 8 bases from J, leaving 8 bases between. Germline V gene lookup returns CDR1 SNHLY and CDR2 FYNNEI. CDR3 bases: TGTGCCAGCAGTGAAGGAGAAGGCGGCTACACCTTC. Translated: CASSEGEGGYTF. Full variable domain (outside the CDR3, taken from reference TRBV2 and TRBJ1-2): EPEVTQTPSHQVTQMGQEVILRCVPISNHLYFYWYRQILGQKVEFLVSFYNNEISEKSEIFDDQFSVERPDGSNFTLKIRSTKLEDSAMYFCASSEGEGGYTFGSGTRLTVV.

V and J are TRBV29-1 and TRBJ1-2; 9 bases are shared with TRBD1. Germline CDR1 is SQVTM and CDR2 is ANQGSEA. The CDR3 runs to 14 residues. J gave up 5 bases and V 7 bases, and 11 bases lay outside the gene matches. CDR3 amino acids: CSAESGTGSYGYTF. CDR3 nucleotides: TGCAGCGCAGAATCCGGGACAGGGTCTTATGGCTACACCTTC.

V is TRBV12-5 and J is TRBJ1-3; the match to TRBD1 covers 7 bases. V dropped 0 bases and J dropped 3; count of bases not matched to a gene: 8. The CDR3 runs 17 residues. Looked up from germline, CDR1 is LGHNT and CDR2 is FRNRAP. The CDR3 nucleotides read TGTGCTAGTGGTTTGGTAAGAGGGGGCTTAGGTGGAAACACCATATATTTT. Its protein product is CASGLVRGGLGGNTIYF.

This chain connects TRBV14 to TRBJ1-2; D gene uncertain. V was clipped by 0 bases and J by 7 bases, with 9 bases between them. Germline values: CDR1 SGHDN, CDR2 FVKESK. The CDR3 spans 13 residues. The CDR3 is CASSQERGLGYTF. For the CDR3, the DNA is TGTGCCAGCAGCCAAGAACGAGGACTTGGCTACACCTTC.

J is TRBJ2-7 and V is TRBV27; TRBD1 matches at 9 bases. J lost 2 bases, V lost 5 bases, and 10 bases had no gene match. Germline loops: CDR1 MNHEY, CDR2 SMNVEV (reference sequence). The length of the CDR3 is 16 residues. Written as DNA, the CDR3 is TGTGCCAGCAGTCCCCCCCACAGGGGGCATCCCTACGAGCAGTACTTC. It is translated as CASSPPHRGHPYEQYF.

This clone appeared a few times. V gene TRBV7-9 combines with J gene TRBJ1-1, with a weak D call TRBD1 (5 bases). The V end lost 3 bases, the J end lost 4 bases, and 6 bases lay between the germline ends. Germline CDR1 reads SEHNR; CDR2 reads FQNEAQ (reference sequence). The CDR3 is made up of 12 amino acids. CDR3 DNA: TGTGCCAGCAGCTTGACAGCCACTGAAGCTTTCTTT. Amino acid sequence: CASSLTATEAFF.

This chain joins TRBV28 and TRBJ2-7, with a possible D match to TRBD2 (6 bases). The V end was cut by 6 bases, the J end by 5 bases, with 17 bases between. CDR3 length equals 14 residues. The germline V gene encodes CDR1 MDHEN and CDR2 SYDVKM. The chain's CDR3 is CASSYTTSWNEQYF. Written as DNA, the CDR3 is TGTGCCAGCAGCTATACTACTAGCTGGAACGAGCAGTACTTC.

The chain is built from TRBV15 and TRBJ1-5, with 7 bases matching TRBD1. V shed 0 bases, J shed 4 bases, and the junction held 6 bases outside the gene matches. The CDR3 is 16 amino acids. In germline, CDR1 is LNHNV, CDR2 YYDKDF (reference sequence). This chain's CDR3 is CATSRDSGRGNQPQHF. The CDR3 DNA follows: TGTGCCACCAGCAGAGATTCAGGCAGGGGGAATCAGCCCCAGCATTTT.

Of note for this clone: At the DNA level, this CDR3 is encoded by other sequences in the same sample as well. CDR3 bases: TGTGCCAGCAGCCAGACTAGCACAGATACGCAGTATTTT. Translating it yields CASSQTSTDTQYF. The chain is built from TRBV3-1 (or the pseudogene TRBV3-2) and TRBJ2-3, with D uncertain. V dropped 3 bases and J dropped 0 bases, with 4 bases sitting between them. Germline CDR1 reads LGHDT; CDR2 reads YNNKEL (reference sequence). The CDR3 is made up of 13 amino acids.

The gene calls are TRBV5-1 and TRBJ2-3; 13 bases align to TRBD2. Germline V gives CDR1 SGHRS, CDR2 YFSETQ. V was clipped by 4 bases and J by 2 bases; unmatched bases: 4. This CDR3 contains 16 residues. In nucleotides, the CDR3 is TGCGCCAGCAGCAGGGGACTAGCGGGGAACACAGATACGCAGTATTTT. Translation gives CASSRGLAGNTDTQYF. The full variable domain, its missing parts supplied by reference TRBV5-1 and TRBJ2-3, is KAGVTQTPRYLIKTRGQQVTLSCSPISGHRSVSWYQQTPGQGLQFLFEYFSETQRNKGNFPGRFSGRQFSNSRSEMNVSTLELGDSALYLCASSRGLAGNTDTQYFGPGTRLTVL.

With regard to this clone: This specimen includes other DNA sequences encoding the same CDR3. The CDR3 region is CASSFNGNTIYF. The CDR3 DNA is TGTGCCAGCAGTTTTAATGGAAACACCATATATTTT. J is TRBJ1-3 and V is TRBV28; D remains ambiguous. CDR3 length: 12 residues. Trimming took off 3 bases at V and 3 bases at J, with 3 bases between the two ends. The V gene's germline CDR1 is MDHEN and CDR2 SYDVKM.

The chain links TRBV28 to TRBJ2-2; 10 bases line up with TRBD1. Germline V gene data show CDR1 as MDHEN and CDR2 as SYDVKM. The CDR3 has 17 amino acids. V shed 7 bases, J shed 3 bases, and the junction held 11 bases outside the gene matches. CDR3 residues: CASTFQPGQGHTGELFF. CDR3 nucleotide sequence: TGTGCCAGCACTTTTCAGCCGGGACAGGGGCACACCGGGGAGCTGTTTTTT.

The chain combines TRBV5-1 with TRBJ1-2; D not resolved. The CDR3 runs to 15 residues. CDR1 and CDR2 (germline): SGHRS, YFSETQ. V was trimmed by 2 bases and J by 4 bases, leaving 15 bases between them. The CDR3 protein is CASSLLNPPSYGYTF. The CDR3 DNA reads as TGCGCCAGCAGCTTACTCAATCCGCCATCCTATGGCTACACCTTC.

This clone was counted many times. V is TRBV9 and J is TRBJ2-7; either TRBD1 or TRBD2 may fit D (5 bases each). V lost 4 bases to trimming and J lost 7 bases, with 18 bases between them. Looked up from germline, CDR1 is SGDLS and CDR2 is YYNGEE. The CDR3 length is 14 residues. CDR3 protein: CASSLGTDTGEQYF. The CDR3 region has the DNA TGTGCCAGCAGCTTGGGGACGGATACCGGAGAGCAGTACTTC. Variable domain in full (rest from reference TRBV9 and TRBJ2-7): DSGVTQTPKHLITATGQRVTLRCSPRSGDLSVYWYQQSLDQGLQFLIQYYNGEERAKGNILERFSAQQFPDLHSELNLSSLELGDSALYFCASSLGTDTGEQYFGPGTRLTVT.

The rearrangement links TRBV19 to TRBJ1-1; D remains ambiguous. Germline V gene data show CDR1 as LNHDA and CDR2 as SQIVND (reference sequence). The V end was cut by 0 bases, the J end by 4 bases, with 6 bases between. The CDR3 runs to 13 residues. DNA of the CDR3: TGTGCCAGTAGTATAGATGCGGGCACTGAAGCTTTCTTT. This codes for CASSIDAGTEAFF.

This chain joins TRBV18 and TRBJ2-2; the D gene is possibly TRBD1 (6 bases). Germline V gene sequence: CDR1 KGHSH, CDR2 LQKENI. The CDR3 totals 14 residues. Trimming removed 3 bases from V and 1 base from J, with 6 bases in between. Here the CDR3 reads CASSPDRNTGELFF. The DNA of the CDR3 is TGTGCCAGCTCACCGGACAGGAACACCGGGGAGCTGTTTTTT.

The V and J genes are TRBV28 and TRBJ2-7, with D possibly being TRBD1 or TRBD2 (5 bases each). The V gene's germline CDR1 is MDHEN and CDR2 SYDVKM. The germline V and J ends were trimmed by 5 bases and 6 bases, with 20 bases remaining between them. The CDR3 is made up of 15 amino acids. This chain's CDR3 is CASSARGAINREQYF. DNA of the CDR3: TGTGCCAGCAGTGCCCGAGGGGCGATCAATCGCGAGCAGTACTTC.